This TCR beta chain comes out of a study of shared clonotypes between healthy human individuals. The study, taken as a whole, reports: Tissue TCR repertoires likely differ from these blood-only repertoires. The four-donor shared clonotypes exceeded non-shared clonotypes in generation probability, with non-shared ones scoring lower.

Adults of Caucasian background living in Nashville, Tennessee made up all donors. The germline gives CDR1 MDHEN, CDR2 SYDVKM. This CDR3 region has 13 residues. Trimming left V 6 bases short and J 2 bases short, with 10 bases between. Genomic DNA belonging to each subset was distributed in equal measure over several immunoSEQ plates. Sequencing was performed with immunoSEQ multiplex PCR; in TCRdb, only in-frame clones are kept and a portion is missing. The profile shows 1.4 million to 1.5 million clones, more than 95% of them singletons. As concerns this clone: Its antigen is still unknown.

The sequence was collected from a young man in good health. The J gene is TRBJ1-2, the V gene TRBV28; a weak D match, TRBD1 (6 bases). Sequenced input: naive CD4+ T cells sorted from blood. Subset in this sample: CD45RA+ positively selected. The CDR3 nucleotides read TGTGCCAGCAGGCCGACAGGAAACTATGGCTACACCTTC. Translation gives CASRPTGNYGYTF.